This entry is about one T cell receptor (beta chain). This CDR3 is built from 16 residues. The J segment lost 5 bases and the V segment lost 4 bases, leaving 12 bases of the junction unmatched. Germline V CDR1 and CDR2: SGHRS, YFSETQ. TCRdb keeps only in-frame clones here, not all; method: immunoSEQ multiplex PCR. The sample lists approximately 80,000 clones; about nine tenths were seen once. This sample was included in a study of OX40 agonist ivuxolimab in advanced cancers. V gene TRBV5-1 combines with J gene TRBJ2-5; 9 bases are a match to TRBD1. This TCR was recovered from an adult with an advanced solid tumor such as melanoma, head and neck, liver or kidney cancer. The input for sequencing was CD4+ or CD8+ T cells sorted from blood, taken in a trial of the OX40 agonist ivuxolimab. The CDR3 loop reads CASSKHLQGASETQYF. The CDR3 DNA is TGCGCCAGCAGCAAACACCTACAGGGGGCTAGCGAGACCCAGTACTTC.